One and the same sample provided the 21 T cell receptor beta chains below, sequenced in a study of CXCR3-negative and CXCR3-positive naive CD8 T cells (dated by TCRdb to the late 2010s). Sequencing was performed on a NextSeq 550. The Human TCR Profiling Kit (MiLaboratory) was used to prepare UMI-labeled 5' RACE TRB cDNA libraries. TCRdb reprocessed the reads into one record per CDR3 protein sequence, lacking DNA. The sample's table covers tens of thousands of distinct CDR3 sequences. The ten biggest clones cover 4.8% of the sample. For these TCRs, the target antigens are not known. Broader findings and caveats from the paper: Compared with CXCR3-negative naive cells, CXCR3-positive naive cells had TRB CDR3s with higher hydrophobicity (lower Kidera factor 4), lower energy, and higher strength and volume indices.

The sample was naive CXCR3+ CD8+ T cells from blood. The label giving this sample's cell subset or site can be read as: CD45RO-CCR7+CD27+CD95- naive CD8+ T cells expressing CXCR3 (TNR3+). The receptor source for this set is a human donor in good health. Some clones in this sample may be carry-over from other donors' samples.

This chain joins TRBV29-1 and TRBJ2-3. This CDR3 has 13 residues. The germline V gene has CDR1 SQVTM and CDR2 ANQGSEA. The CDR3 is CSVEGSTTDTQYF.

The J gene is TRBJ1-4, the V gene TRBV18. This CDR3 is 15 amino acids long. CDR1 KGHSH and CDR2 LQKENI come from the germline V gene. This CDR3 is CASSPPDPIGEKLFF.

The CDR3 sequence: CASGSWTGLETQYF. The chain joins TRBV12-5 to TRBJ2-5; TCRdb reports TRBD1, a call that lacks DNA to check it against. Germline assignment: CDR1 LGHNT and CDR2 FRNRAP. The CDR3 has 14 residues. The full variable domain, in which reference TRBV12-5 and TRBJ2-5 provide the parts outside the CDR3, is DARVTQTPRHKVTEMGQEVTMRCQPILGHNTVFWYRQTMMQGLELLAYFRNRAPLDDSGMPKDRFSAEMPDATLATLKIQPSEPRDSAVYFCASGSWTGLETQYFGPGTRLLVL.

The chain links TRBV15 to TRBJ2-5; absent DNA, TCRdb's TRBD1 call cannot be checked. Germline lookup yields CDR1 LNHNV and CDR2 YYDKDF (reference sequence). The CDR3 has 14 residues. CDR3: CATSRRTGSETQYF.

V and J are TRBV12-5 and TRBJ2-7; there is no DNA to check the TCRdb D call of TRBD2. In germline, CDR1 is LGHNT, CDR2 FRNRAP. The length of the CDR3 is 15 residues. The CDR3 spells CASGLVTSGVYEQYF.

This chain joins TRBV21-1 and TRBJ1-2; the D call from TCRdb, TRBD1, cannot be confirmed without DNA. TRBV21-1 is flagged as a pseudogene. The CDR3 is 19 amino acids. Here the CDR3 reads CASSKQTALRTGPSYGYTF.

This chain joins TRBV4-3 and TRBJ2-1. Germline V gene sequence: CDR1 LGHNA, CDR2 YSLEER. This CDR3 is built from 15 residues. CDR3 loop: CASSQVLASYNEQFF.

The genes are TRBV29-1 and TRBJ2-1; absent DNA, TCRdb's TRBD2 call cannot be checked. The CDR3 is 14 residues long. Germline V CDR1 and CDR2: SQVTM, ANQGSEA. CDR3 protein: CSVAGTSSYNEQFF.

V usage is TRBV7-6 and J usage is TRBJ2-5; TCRdb's D call of TRBD2 is untestable without DNA. This CDR3 contains 17 residues. In germline, CDR1 is SGHVS, CDR2 FNYEAQ. Here the CDR3 reads CASSPPWVAGAPETQYF.

The chain uses TRBV7-9 and TRBJ2-1; the TCRdb call, TRBD1, lacks DNA for checking. Looked up from germline, CDR1 is SEHNR and CDR2 is FQNEAQ (reference sequence). This CDR3 comprises 17 residues. CDR3 protein: CASSSRLGRSSYNEQFF.

V usage is TRBV29-1 and J usage is TRBJ2-1; with no DNA, the TCRdb D assignment of TRBD2 cannot be verified. Germline V CDR1 and CDR2: SQVTM, ANQGSEA. The CDR3 contains 15 residues. The CDR3 loop reads CSVEDLGASGNEQFF.

This chain joins TRBV6-6 and TRBJ2-7; TCRdb's D gene call, TRBD1, goes unchecked for lack of DNA. Germline lookup yields CDR1 MNHNY and CDR2 SVGAGI (reference sequence). The CDR3 has 14 residues. CDR3 sequence reads: CASSPTGSLEEQYF.

The chain has TRBV28 and TRBJ1-1; no DNA is available, so the TRBD1 call from TCRdb remains unchecked. The length of the CDR3 is 14 residues. Germline values: CDR1 MDHEN, CDR2 SYDVKM. This chain's CDR3 is CASSHRDSQKEAFF.

This rearrangement joins TRBV28 to TRBJ1-2; TCRdb picks TRBD1, but there is no DNA to check that call. Germline loops: CDR1 MDHEN, CDR2 SYDVKM. There are 16 residues in the CDR3. CDR3 sequence: CASSTTGQLLNYGYTF.

V gene TRBV29-1 combines with J gene TRBJ2-7. The V gene's germline CDR1 is SQVTM and CDR2 ANQGSEA. The CDR3 is 12 residues long. CDR3 protein: CSVEESSYEQYF.

This chain links TRBV2 with TRBJ2-7. CDR3 size: 14 residues. The germline V gene encodes CDR1 SNHLY and CDR2 FYNNEI. CDR3 amino acids: CASSNYRGSYEQYF.

V gene TRBV7-3 combines with J gene TRBJ2-3; TCRdb picks TRBD1, but there is no DNA to check that call. This CDR3 has 14 residues. Per the germline V gene, CDR1 is SGHTA and CDR2 is FQGTGA. CDR3 protein: CASSLGWGPDTQYF. The variable domain in full, completed from reference TRBV7-3 and TRBJ2-3, reads GAGVSQTPSNKVTEKGKYVELRCDPISGHTALYWYRQSLGQGPEFLIYFQGTGAADDSGLPNDRFFAVRPEGSVSTLKIQRTERGDSAVYLCASSLGWGPDTQYFGPGTRLTVL.

V is TRBV4-3 and J is TRBJ1-2. The length of the CDR3 is 13 residues. Germline CDR1 LGHNA, CDR2 YSLEER. This chain's CDR3 is CASSQDPAGGYTF.

The rearrangement links TRBV6-5 to TRBJ2-1. The germline V gene has CDR1 MNHEY and CDR2 SVGAGI. The CDR3 sequence is 15 residues long. The CDR3 is CASSYSSGSYNEQFF.

This chain joins TRBV20-1 and TRBJ2-7; TCRdb's D gene call, TRBD1, goes unchecked for lack of DNA. The germline gives CDR1 DFQATT, CDR2 SNEGSKA (reference sequence). This CDR3 has 14 residues. This CDR3 reads CSASVLRGADEQYF.

The chain recombines TRBV12-3 or TRBV12-4 with TRBJ2-7; the D call from TCRdb, TRBD1, cannot be confirmed without DNA. CDR3 length equals 15 residues. CDR3 sequence reads: CASTSGAGGSYEQYF.